One T cell receptor beta chain is described in this entry. This sample was taken from a study of blood T cell repertoires in COVID-19. At the level of the study: The samples span acute and convalescent COVID-19 from the United States, Italy and Spain. From T cells, B-cell-depleted T cells, or PBMCs came the material, which was cDNA or gDNA.

Measured with immunoSEQ multiplex PCR; TCRdb has only the in-frame clones, and not every one. The sample has about 50,000 clones, over 65% seen once. V lost 1 base, J lost 4 bases, and 5 bases lay in between. Germline V lookup: CDR1 SGHNT, CDR2 YYREEE (reference sequence). The CDR3 is made up of 12 amino acids. The sequence was obtained from a woman aged 55-70 years with acute or convalescent COVID-19. Input material: peripheral blood. The V and J genes are TRBV5-4 and TRBJ1-2; D unresolved. CDR3 sequence (DNA): TGTGCCAGCAGCTTGCACGGCTATGGCTACACCTTC. It translates to CASSLHGYGYTF.